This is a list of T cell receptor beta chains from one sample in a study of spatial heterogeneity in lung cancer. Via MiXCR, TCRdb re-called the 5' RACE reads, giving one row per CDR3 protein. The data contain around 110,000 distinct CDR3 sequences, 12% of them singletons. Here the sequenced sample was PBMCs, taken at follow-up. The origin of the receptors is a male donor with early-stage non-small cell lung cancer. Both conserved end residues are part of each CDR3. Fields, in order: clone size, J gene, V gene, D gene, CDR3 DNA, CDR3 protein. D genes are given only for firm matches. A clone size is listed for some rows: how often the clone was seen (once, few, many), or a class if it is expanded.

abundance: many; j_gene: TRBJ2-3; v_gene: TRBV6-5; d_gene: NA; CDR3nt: TGTGCCAGCAGTTACGGATCTTACCGCACAGATACGCAGTATTTT; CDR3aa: CASSYGSYRTDTQYF
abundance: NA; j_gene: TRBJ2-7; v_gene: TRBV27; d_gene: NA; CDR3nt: TGTGCCAGCAGTCCCCTTCGGACCTACGAGCAGTACTTC; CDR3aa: CASSPLRTYEQYF
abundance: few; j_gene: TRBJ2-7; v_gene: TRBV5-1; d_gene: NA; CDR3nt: TGCGCCAGCAGCTTCATCGAGGGAAGCTCCTACGAGCAGTACTTC; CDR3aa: CASSFIEGSSYEQYF
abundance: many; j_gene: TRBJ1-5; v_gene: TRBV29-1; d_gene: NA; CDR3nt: TGCAGCGTTGCGGGGGGCAGCGGCAATCAGCCCCAGCATTTT; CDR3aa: CSVAGGSGNQPQHF
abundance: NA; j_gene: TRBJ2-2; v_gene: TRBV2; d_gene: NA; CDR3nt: TGTGCCAGCAATGACGTGCGGAACACCGGGGAGCTGTTTTTT; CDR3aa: CASNDVRNTGELFF
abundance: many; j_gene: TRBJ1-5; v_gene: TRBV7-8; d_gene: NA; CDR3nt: TGTGCCAGCAGCTTAGCCCGGGACACGACCTATCAGCCCCAGCATTTT; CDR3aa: CASSLARDTTYQPQHF
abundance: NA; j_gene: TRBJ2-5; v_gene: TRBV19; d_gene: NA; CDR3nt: TGTTCCTCGACGAGGGACGAGGGGTACTTC; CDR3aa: CSSTRDEGYF
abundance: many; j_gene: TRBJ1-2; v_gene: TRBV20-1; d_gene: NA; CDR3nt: TGCAGTGCTTCGGTGGGGGAATATGGCTACACCTTC; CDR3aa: CSASVGEYGYTF
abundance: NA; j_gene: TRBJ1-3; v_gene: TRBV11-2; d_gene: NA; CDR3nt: TGTGCCAGCAGCTTAAGTCCCACTGGAAACACCATATATTTT; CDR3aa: CASSLSPTGNTIYF
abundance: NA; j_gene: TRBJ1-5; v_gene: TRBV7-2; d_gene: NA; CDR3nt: TGTGCCAGCACAGGGTTTAGCAATCAGCCCCAGCATTTT; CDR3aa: CASTGFSNQPQHF
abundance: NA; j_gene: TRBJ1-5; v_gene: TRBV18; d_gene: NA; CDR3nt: TGTGCCAGCTCACCCTCGACGAGGAATCAGCCCCAGCATTTT; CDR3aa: CASSPSTRNQPQHF
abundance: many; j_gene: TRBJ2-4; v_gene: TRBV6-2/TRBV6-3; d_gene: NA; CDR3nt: TGTGCCAGCAGTTCCATCCGACAGCTCTCTGAGAACATTCAGTACTTC; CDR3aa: CASSSIRQLSENIQYF
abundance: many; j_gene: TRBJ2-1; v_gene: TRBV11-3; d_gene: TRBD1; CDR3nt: TGTGCCAGCAGCCCCCGTCGACAGGGAGCAAGGAATGAGCAGTTCTTC; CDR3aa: CASSPRRQGARNEQFF